The 14 T cell receptor beta chains below were found in one sample sequenced in a study of T cells in Graves' hyperthyroidism and ophthalmopathy. Authors of the study amplified TCR beta CDR3 regions from RNA transcripts. The TCR CDR3 was amplified in a first-round RT-PCR using the HTBI primer set. TCRdb re-derived calls from the multiplex PCR reads in MiXCR, one entry per CDR3 protein. The repertoire holds approximately 210,000 distinct CDR3 sequences, with roughly 15% as singletons. Sequencing was done on a sample of blood. The receptors shown here come from a man in his fifties with Graves' hyperthyroidism.

Only a few counts were recorded for this clonotype. The chain joins TRBV20-1 to TRBJ2-1; 7 bases are shared with TRBD2. The CDR3 sequence is 15 residues long. Unmatched junction bases numbered 7, after V lost 3 bases and J lost 2 bases. Germline loops: CDR1 DFQATT, CDR2 SNEGSKA (reference sequence). DNA of the CDR3: TGCAGTGCTAGCCAACCTAGCGGTGCCTACAATGAGCAGTTCTTC. Translation: CSASQPSGAYNEQFF.

On this clonotype: It is likely a read error, because the conserved phenylalanine at the end of the CDR3 is missing. The V gene is TRBV20-1, the J gene TRBJ2-7; 8 bases agree with TRBD2. The germline V gene has CDR1 DFQATT and CDR2 SNEGSKA (reference sequence). V was clipped by 7 bases and J by 4 bases; unmatched bases: 9. The CDR3 consists of 13 residues. In nucleotides, the CDR3 is TGCAGTGTTACTAGCGGAGGAAATTACGAGCAGTACTTG. Translated: CSVTSGGNYEQYL.

This clonotype was seen ten or more times. The rearrangement joins TRBV27 to TRBJ2-5; D may be TRBD1 (5 bases). This CDR3 spans 12 amino acids. Germline assignment: CDR1 MNHEY and CDR2 SMNVEV (reference sequence). Trimming shortened V by 5 bases and J by 7 bases, and 11 bases separated the two germline ends. CDR3 nucleotides: TGTGCCAGCAGTCGGATTCAGGGGACCCAGTACTTC. Encoded protein: CASSRIQGTQYF.

This chain uses TRBV6-5 with TRBJ1-3, with D possibly matching TRBD1 (6 bases). V was shortened by 2 bases and J by 0 bases, with 8 bases between the two germline ends. The CDR3 extends over 15 amino acids. Germline values: CDR1 MNHEY, CDR2 SVGAGI. The CDR3 DNA follows: TGTGCCAGCAGTTACCGGACAGTCTCTGGAAACACCATATATTTT. Translated: CASSYRTVSGNTIYF.

The chain joins TRBV29-1 to TRBJ2-1, with 7 bases aligning to TRBD2. From germline, CDR1 is SQVTM and CDR2 ANQGSEA. V lost 7 bases, J lost 4 bases, and 10 bases stayed unmatched. This CDR3 is built from 14 residues. The CDR3 spells CSAIQGLPYNEQFF. The DNA of the CDR3 is TGCAGCGCCATCCAGGGACTACCTTACAATGAGCAGTTCTTC.

This clonotype has at least ten counts. The chain is built from TRBV11-1 and TRBJ2-4; D may correspond to TRBD1 or TRBD2 (5 bases each). The CDR3 is 16 residues long. CDR1 SGHAT and CDR2 FQDESV come from the germline V gene (reference sequence). V shed 3 bases and J shed 3 bases, with 15 bases lying between them. This CDR3 is CASSFFGGGSKNIQYF. The CDR3 DNA follows: TGTGCCAGCAGCTTCTTCGGTGGGGGAAGCAAAAACATTCAGTACTTC.

A note on this clonotype: Given a much more abundant clone one base away, this may be a read error. The chain has TRBV19 and TRBJ2-7; a weak D match, TRBD2 (6 bases). Germline V gene lookup returns CDR1 LNHDA and CDR2 SQIVND (reference sequence). The CDR3 is 14 residues long. The CDR3 here is CASSRDLRPYKQYF. The CDR3 nucleotides read TGTGCCAGTAGCCGGGACTTACGACCCTACAAGCAGTACTTC.

This clonotype was observed a few times. V gene TRBV20-1 combines with J gene TRBJ2-1; 14 bases align to TRBD2. This CDR3 has 19 residues. CDR1 is DFQATT, CDR2 SNEGSKA, per germline (reference sequence). V lost 5 bases to trimming and J lost 2 bases; unmatched junction nucleotides: 14. DNA for the CDR3: TGCAGTGCTCAAGAACCGGGACGGACTAGCGGGAGGACCTACAATGAGCAGTTCTTC. Its protein product is CSAQEPGRTSGRTYNEQFF.

J is TRBJ1-3 and V is TRBV15; the D gene is possibly TRBD1 (5 bases). This CDR3 region has 17 residues. The V gene lost 2 bases and the J gene lost 0 bases, with 14 bases spanning the gap. The germline CDR1 and CDR2 sequences are LNHNV and YYDKDF (reference sequence). CDR3 in amino acids: CATSRYFPGNSGNTIYF. CDR3 sequence (DNA): TGTGCCACCAGCAGATACTTCCCAGGGAACTCTGGAAACACCATATATTTT.

With regard to this clonotype: This may stem from a read error, because a much larger clone lies one nucleotide away. The chain employs TRBV4-1 and TRBJ2-7; 9 bases agree with TRBD1. The germline CDR1 and CDR2 sequences are MGHRA and YSYEKL. The CDR3 length is 17 residues. CDR3 residues: CASSQTAGTGSSYGQYF. The CDR3 region has the DNA TGCGCCAGCAGCCAGACCGCCGGGACAGGGAGTTCCTACGGGCAGTACTTC.

This chain links TRBV7-9 with TRBJ1-4, with no clear D. The CDR3 totals 13 residues. V lost 2 bases and J lost 6, with 7 bases in between. Germline CDR1 reads SEHNR; CDR2 reads FQNEAQ (reference sequence). The DNA of the CDR3 is TGTGCCAGCAGCTTAAGTCTAGATGAAAAACTGTTTTTT. The encoded protein is CASSLSLDEKLFF.

The chain is built from TRBV29-1 and TRBJ2-5, with 9 bases identical to TRBD2. The trim removed 1 base at V and 5 bases at J, leaving 8 bases unmatched. Per germline, CDR1 SQVTM and CDR2 ANQGSEA. This CDR3 is built from 15 residues. The CDR3: CSVEVGGGRGETQYF. For the CDR3, the DNA is TGCAGCGTTGAAGTAGGGGGCGGGAGGGGGGAGACCCAGTACTTC.

This clonotype was observed a handful of times. The chain employs TRBV12-3 or TRBV12-4 and TRBJ2-1; D is uncertain. Trimming removed 6 bases at V and 7 bases at J, with 16 bases between. This CDR3 comprises 14 residues. The CDR3 region is CASSLAEPWNEQFF. For the CDR3, the DNA is TGTGCCAGCAGCTTGGCGGAACCGTGGAATGAGCAGTTCTTC.

This clonotype was detected a few times. Just one base apart from a much larger clone, this may be a read error. The chain joins TRBV30 to TRBJ1-2; no clear D. This CDR3 spans 12 amino acids. From germline, CDR1 is GTSNPN and CDR2 SVGIG (reference sequence). V was shortened by 1 base and J by 7 bases, with 10 bases between the two germline ends. Written as DNA, the CDR3 is TGTGCCTGGAGTGAAAAGGCGGGTGGCTACACCTTC. Its protein is CAWSEKAGGYTF. Variable domain in full (rest from reference TRBV30 and TRBJ1-2): SQTIHQWPATLVQPVGSPLSLECTVEGTSNPNLYWYRQAAGRGLQLLFYSVGIGQISSEVPQNLSASRPQDRQFILSSKKLLLSDSGFYLCAWSEKAGGYTFGSGTRLTVV.